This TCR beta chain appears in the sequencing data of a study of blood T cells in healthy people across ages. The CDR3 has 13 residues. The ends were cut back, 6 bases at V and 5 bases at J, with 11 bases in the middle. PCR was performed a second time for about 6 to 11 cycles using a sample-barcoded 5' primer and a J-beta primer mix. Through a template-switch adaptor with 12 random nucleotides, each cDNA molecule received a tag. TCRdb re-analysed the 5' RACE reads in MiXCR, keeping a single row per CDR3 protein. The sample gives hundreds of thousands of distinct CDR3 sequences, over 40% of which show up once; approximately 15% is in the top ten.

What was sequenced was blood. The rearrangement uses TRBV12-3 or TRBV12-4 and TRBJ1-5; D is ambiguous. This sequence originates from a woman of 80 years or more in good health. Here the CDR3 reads CASSRTAYQPQHF. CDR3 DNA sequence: TGTGCCAGCAGCCGGACTGCTTATCAGCCCCAGCATTTT.